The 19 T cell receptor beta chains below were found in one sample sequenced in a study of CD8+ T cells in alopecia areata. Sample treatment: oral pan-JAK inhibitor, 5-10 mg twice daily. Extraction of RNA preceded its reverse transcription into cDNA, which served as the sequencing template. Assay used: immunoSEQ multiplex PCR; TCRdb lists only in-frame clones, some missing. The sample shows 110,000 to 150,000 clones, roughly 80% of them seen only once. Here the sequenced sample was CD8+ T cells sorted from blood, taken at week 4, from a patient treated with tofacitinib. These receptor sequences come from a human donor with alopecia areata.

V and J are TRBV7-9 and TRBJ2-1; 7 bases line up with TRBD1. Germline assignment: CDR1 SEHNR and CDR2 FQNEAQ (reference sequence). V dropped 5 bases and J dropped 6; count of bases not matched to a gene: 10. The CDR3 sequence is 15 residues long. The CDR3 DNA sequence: TGTGCCAGCAGCCCCAGGACAGGTTTTCGCAATGAGCAGTTCTTC. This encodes CASSPRTGFRNEQFF.

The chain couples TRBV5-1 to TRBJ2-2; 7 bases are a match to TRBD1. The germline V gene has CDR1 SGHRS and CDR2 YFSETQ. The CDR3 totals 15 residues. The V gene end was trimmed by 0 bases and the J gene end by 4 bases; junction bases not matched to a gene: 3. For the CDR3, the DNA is TGCGCCAGCAGCTTGGCGGGACAGTCCACCGGGGAGCTGTTTTTT. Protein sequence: CASSLAGQSTGELFF. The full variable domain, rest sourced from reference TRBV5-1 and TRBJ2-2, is KAGVTQTPRYLIKTRGQQVTLSCSPISGHRSVSWYQQTPGQGLQFLFEYFSETQRNKGNFPGRFSGRQFSNSRSEMNVSTLELGDSALYLCASSLAGQSTGELFFGEGSRLTVL.

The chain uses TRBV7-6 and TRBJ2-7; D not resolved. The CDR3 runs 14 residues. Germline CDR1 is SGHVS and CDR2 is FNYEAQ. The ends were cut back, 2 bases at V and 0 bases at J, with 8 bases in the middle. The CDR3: CASSLTGSSYEQYF. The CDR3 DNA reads TGTGCCAGCAGCTTAACCGGCAGCTCCTACGAGCAGTACTTC.

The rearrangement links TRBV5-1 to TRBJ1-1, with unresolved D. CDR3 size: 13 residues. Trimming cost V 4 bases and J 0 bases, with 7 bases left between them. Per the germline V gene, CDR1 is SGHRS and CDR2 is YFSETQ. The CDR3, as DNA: TGCGCCAGCAGCCCACATATGAACACTGAAGCTTTCTTT. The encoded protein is CASSPHMNTEAFF.

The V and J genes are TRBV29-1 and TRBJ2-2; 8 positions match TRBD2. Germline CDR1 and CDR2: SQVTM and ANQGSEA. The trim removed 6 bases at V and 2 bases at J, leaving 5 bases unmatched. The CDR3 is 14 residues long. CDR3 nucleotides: TGCAGCGTGGACGGGGGGGCCAACACCGGGGAGCTGTTTTTT. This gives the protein CSVDGGANTGELFF.

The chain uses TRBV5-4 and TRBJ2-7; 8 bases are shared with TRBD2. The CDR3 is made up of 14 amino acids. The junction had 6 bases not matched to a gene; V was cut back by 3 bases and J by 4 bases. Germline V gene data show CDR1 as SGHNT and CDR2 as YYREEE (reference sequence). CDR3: CASSSGGPGYEQYF. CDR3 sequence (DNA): TGTGCCAGCAGCTCGGGGGGGCCCGGGTACGAGCAGTACTTC. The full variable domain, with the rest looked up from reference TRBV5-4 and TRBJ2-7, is ETGVTQSPTHLIKTRGQQVTLRCSSQSGHNTVSWYQQALGQGPQFIFQYYREEENGRGNFPPRFSGLQFPNYSSELNVNALELDDSALYLCASSSGGPGYEQYFGPGTRLTVT.

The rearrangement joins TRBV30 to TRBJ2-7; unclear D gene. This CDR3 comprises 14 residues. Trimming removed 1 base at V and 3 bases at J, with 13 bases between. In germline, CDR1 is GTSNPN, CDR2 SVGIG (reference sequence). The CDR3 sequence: CAWSERRWIYEQYF. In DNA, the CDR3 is TGTGCCTGGAGTGAGAGACGGTGGATCTACGAGCAGTACTTC. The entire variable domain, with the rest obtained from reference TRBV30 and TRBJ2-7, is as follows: SQTIHQWPATLVQPVGSPLSLECTVEGTSNPNLYWYRQAAGRGLQLLFYSVGIGQISSEVPQNLSASRPQDRQFILSSKKLLLSDSGFYLCAWSERRWIYEQYFGPGTRLTVT.

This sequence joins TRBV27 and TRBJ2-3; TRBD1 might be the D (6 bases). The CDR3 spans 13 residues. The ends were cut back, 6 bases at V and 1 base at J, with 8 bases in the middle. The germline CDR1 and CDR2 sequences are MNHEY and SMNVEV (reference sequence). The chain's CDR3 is CASRAGGTDTQYF. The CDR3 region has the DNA TGTGCCAGCAGAGCAGGGGGCACAGATACGCAGTATTTT.

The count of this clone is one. DNA of the CDR3: TGTGCCAGCAGTGGACAGTATAGCAATCAGCCCCAGCATTTT. Amino acids: CASSGQYSNQPQHF. The chain couples TRBV6-1 to TRBJ1-5; D possibly corresponds to TRBD1 (5 bases). V lost 4 bases and J lost 0, with 7 bases in between. CDR1 and CDR2 from the germline V gene are MNHNS and SASEGT. The CDR3 totals 14 residues.

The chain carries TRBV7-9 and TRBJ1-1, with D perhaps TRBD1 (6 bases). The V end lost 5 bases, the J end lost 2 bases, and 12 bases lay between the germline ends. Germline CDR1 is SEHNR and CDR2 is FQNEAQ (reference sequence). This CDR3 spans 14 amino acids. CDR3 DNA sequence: TGTGCCAGCAGCCCAACAGGGCATAACACTGAAGCTTTCTTT. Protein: CASSPTGHNTEAFF.

The CDR3 bases are TGTGCCAGCAGTTTTCTCGGGGACTCCTACAATGAGCAGTTCTTC. It specifies CASSFLGDSYNEQFF. V and J are TRBV27 and TRBJ2-1; TRBD2 might be the D (5 bases). Trimming took 3 bases from V and 0 from J, leaving 9 bases between them. CDR1 and CDR2 from the germline V gene are MNHEY and SMNVEV (reference sequence). CDR3 length: 15 residues.

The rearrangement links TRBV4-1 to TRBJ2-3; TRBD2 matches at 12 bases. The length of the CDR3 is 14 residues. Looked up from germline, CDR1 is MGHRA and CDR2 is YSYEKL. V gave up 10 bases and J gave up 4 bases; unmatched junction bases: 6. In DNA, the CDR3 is TGCGCCACCGGGGCTAGCGGGGGGGCAGATACGCAGTATTTT. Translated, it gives CATGASGGADTQYF.

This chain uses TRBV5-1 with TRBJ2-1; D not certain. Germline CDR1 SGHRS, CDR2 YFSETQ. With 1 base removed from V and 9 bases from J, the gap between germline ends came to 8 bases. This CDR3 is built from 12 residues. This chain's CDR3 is CASSLLGGEQFF. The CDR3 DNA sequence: TGCGCCAGCAGCTTGTTAGGTGGTGAGCAGTTCTTC.

CDR3 nucleotide sequence: TGTGCCAGTAGTGGGACTAGCGGGGACTACACCGGGGAGCTGTTTTTT. The encoded protein is CASSGTSGDYTGELFF. The chain is built from TRBV19 and TRBJ2-2; TRBD2 matches at 13 bases. Germline lookup yields CDR1 LNHDA and CDR2 SQIVND (reference sequence). The CDR3 runs to 16 residues. The V and J ends lost 5 bases and 3 bases, in that order; junction bases with no gene match: 3.

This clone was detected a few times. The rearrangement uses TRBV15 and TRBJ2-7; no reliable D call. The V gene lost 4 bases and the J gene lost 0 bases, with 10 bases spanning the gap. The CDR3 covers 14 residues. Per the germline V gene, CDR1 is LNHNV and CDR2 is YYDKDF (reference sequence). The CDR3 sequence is CATSTKKGSYEQYF. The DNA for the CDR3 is TGTGCCACCAGCACAAAAAAGGGCTCCTACGAGCAGTACTTC. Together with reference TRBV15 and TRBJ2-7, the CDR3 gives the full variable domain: DAMVIQNPRYQVTQFGKPVTLSCSQTLNHNVMYWYQQKSSQAPKLLFHYYDKDFNNEADTPDNFQSRRPNTSFCFLDIRSPGLGDTAMYLCATSTKKGSYEQYFGPGTRLTVT.

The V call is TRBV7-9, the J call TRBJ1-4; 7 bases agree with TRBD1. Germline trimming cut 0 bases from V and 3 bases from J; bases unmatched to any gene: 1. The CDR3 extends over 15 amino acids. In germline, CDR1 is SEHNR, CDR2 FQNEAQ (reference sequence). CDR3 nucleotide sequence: TGTGCCAGCAGCTTAGCGGACAGGCCTAATGAAAAACTGTTTTTT. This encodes CASSLADRPNEKLFF.

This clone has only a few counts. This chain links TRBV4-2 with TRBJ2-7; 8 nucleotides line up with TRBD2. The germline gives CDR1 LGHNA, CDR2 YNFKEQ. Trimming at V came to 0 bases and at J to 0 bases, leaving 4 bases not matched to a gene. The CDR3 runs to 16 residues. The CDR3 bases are TGTGCCAGCAGCCAAGAGGATAGCGGGGCCTCCTACGAGCAGTACTTC. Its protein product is CASSQEDSGASYEQYF.

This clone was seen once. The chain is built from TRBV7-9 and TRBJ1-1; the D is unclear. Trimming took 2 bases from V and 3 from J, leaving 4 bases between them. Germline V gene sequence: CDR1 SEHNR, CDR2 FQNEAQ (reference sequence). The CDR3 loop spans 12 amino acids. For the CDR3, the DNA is TGTGCCAGCAGCTTATCGGACACTGAAGCTTTCTTT. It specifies CASSLSDTEAFF. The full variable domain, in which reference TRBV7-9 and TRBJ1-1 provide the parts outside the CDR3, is DTGVSQNPRHKITKRGQNVTFRCDPISEHNRLYWYRQTLGQGPEFLTYFQNEAQLEKSRLLSDRFSAERPKGSFSTLEIQRTEQGDSAMYLCASSLSDTEAFFGQGTRLTVV.

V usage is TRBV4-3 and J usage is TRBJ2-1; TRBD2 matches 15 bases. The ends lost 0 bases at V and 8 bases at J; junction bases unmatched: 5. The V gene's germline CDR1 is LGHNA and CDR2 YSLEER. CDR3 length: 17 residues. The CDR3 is CASSQEMGLAGGDEQFF. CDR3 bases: TGCGCCAGCAGCCAAGAGATGGGACTAGCGGGGGGTGATGAGCAGTTCTTC.